This entry features one T cell receptor beta chain sequence. What it recognizes is unknown. Other DNA sequences in this sample translate to the same CDR3. These data originate in a study of shared clonotypes between healthy human individuals. Findings and limits, study-wide: When compared with the clonotypes that were shared by all four sorted-subset donors, the non-shared clonotypes turned out to have lower generation probabilities. Genetic and exposure-history diversity was limited by the small donor number.

Measured with immunoSEQ multiplex PCR; TCRdb has only the in-frame clones, and not every one. The repertoire holds about a million clones, with 60% to 85% as singletons. The CDR3 has 13 residues. Trimming took 0 bases from V and 2 from J, leaving 2 bases between them. CDR1 and CDR2 (germline): WSHSY, SAAADI. Sequenced material: memory CD4+ T cells sorted from blood. Subset denoted: CD45RA-negative fraction. This clonotype originated in a man aged 18 to 30 in good health. This chain uses TRBV10-2 with TRBJ1-3; D uncertain. This chain's CDR3 is CASSESAGNTIYF. The CDR3 nucleotides are TGCGCCAGCAGTGAGTCGGCTGGAAACACCATATATTTT.